The clone carrying this TCR beta chain was picked up many times. Its antigen is undetermined. The data derive from a study of T-cell reconstitution after alpha-beta-depleted transplantation in children. The germline V gene has CDR1 DFQATT and CDR2 SNEGSKA (reference sequence). Trimming shortened V by 5 bases and J by 11 bases, and 27 bases separated the two germline ends. The CDR3 is 15 amino acids. Preparation of the TCRbeta library was carried out with unique molecular identifiers. TCRdb passed the PCR reads through MiXCR, listing each CDR3 protein once. The profile covers hundreds of thousands of distinct CDR3 sequences, with roughly 9.1% appearing a single time and about 40% taken by the ten largest. Whole-study findings and limits: From surviving recipient T cells and thymic progenitors came the high day-60 TCRbeta diversity observed in some patients.

The gene calls are TRBV20-1 and TRBJ2-5; perhaps TRBD1 as D (5 bases). The starting material was PBMCs, mostly from graft donor cells, obtained 360 days after TCRalphabeta/CD19-depleted stem cell transplant. The receptor was derived from a male patient between 2 and 15 years old who had a stem cell transplant for acute myeloid leukemia, so the T cells may come from the graft donor. Here the CDR3 reads CSAGSTSLPQGSQYF. The CDR3 DNA reads TGCAGTGCTGGCTCCACGAGTCTCCCCCAGGGTTCTCAGTACTTC.